These 10 T cell receptor beta chains were sequenced from one sample in a study of blood T cells in healthy people across ages. Through a sample-barcoded 5' primer and a J-beta primer mix, a second PCR was run for about 6 to 12 cycles. TCRdb reprocessed the 5' RACE reads via MiXCR and lists one record per CDR3 protein. Of approximately 760,000 distinct CDR3 sequences in the sample, around 25% were seen once. This same sample was also taken into another study, of T cells of mothers and their children.

The sequencing input was blood. These TCRs come from a boy younger than 18 in good health.

The chain uses TRBV24-1 and TRBJ2-7; weak D call: TRBD2 (5 bases). The CDR3 has 15 amino acids. CDR1 is KGHDR and CDR2 is SFDVKD in the germline V gene. The V gene lost 2 bases and the J gene lost 0 bases, with 10 bases spanning the gap. The CDR3: CATSDSGNPSYEQYF. The CDR3 DNA sequence: TGTGCCACCAGTGATTCGGGGAACCCCTCCTACGAGCAGTACTTC.

The chain couples TRBV20-1 to TRBJ2-1; 8 bases match TRBD1. This CDR3 region has 16 residues. Trimming took 2 bases from V and 3 from J; bases not matched to a gene: 9. Germline V gene data show CDR1 as DFQATT and CDR2 as SNEGSKA (reference sequence). The CDR3 bases are TGCAGTGCTAGAATTGAGACAGGGGACTTCTACAATGAGCAGTTCTTC. Encoded protein: CSARIETGDFYNEQFF.

The CDR3 sequence: CASSVEGGEHHEQYF. In nucleotides, the CDR3 is TGTGCCAGCAGCGTAGAGGGCGGGGAGCACCACGAGCAGTACTTC. The chain joins TRBV9 to TRBJ2-7; a weak D match, TRBD2 (6 bases). Per germline, CDR1 SGDLS and CDR2 YYNGEE. Trimming removed 0 bases at V and 5 bases at J, with 15 bases between. This CDR3 has 15 residues.

A few counts support this clonotype. V is TRBV20-1 and J is TRBJ1-3; no reliable D call. The CDR3 extends over 13 amino acids. V was trimmed by 6 bases and J by 4 bases, leaving 13 bases between them. Germline lookup yields CDR1 DFQATT and CDR2 SNEGSKA (reference sequence). CDR3 DNA sequence: TGCAGTGCCAGGAAGGAAGCAGGAAACACCATATATTTT. Translating gives CSARKEAGNTIYF.

The chain carries TRBV12-3 or TRBV12-4 and TRBJ1-5; no reliable D call. The CDR3 spans 16 residues. With 1 base removed from V and 0 bases from J, the gap between germline ends came to 10 bases. CDR3 protein: CASSLGKTHSNQPQHF. DNA of the CDR3: TGTGCCAGCAGTTTAGGAAAAACGCATAGCAATCAGCCCCAGCATTTT.

This clonotype was detected a few times. The chain joins TRBV20-1 to TRBJ2-1, with TRBD2 matching over 7 bases. This CDR3 region has 14 residues. In germline, CDR1 is DFQATT, CDR2 SNEGSKA (reference sequence). V lost 1 base, J lost 7 bases, and 7 bases stayed unmatched. CDR3 in amino acids: CSARVWGRVNEQFF. For the CDR3, the DNA is TGCAGTGCTAGAGTTTGGGGGAGGGTAAATGAGCAGTTCTTC.

In its sample, this clonotype was seen a few times. The CDR3 reads CSALGERNEQFF. CDR3 in DNA: TGCAGTGCTCTAGGTGAGCGGAATGAGCAGTTCTTC. This rearrangement joins TRBV20-1 to TRBJ2-1; D possibly corresponds to TRBD2 (5 bases). The CDR3 is made up of 12 amino acids. Germline V gene sequence: CDR1 DFQATT, CDR2 SNEGSKA (reference sequence). Between the trimmed V and J ends, which lost 5 bases and 7 bases, there was a span of 12 bases.

The chain joins TRBV7-9 to TRBJ2-1, with D tentatively TRBD2 (6 bases). From germline, CDR1 is SEHNR and CDR2 FQNEAQ (reference sequence). V shed 4 bases and J shed 5 bases, with 27 bases lying between them. CDR3 length equals 19 residues. The CDR3 protein is CASSSFSGPIEGIHNEQFF. CDR3 DNA: TGTGCCAGCAGCTCCTTTAGCGGCCCAATTGAGGGTATACACAATGAGCAGTTCTTC.

The chain is built from TRBV24-1 and TRBJ2-7, with D maybe TRBD1 (6 bases). The V and J ends lost 9 bases and 2 bases respectively, with 10 bases between them. Per the germline V gene, CDR1 is KGHDR and CDR2 is SFDVKD. This CDR3 has 12 residues. CDR3 DNA sequence: TGTGCCACCTCTGGGGGCACCTACGAGCAGTACTTC. Protein product: CATSGGTYEQYF.

This clonotype was detected only a few times. The genes are TRBV20-1 and TRBJ1-2; unclear D gene. Between the trimmed V and J ends, which lost 0 bases and 4 bases, there was a span of 12 bases. Germline CDR1 and CDR2: DFQATT and SNEGSKA (reference sequence). CDR3 length: 14 amino acids. The CDR3 loop reads CSARDRTASYGYTF. DNA for the CDR3: TGCAGTGCTAGAGATCGTACGGCCTCCTATGGCTACACCTTC.